The present T cell receptor (beta chain) was sequenced within a study of regulatory T cells in long-lasting Graves disease. The study, taken as a whole, reports: TRBV28, TRBJ1-2 and TRBJ2-5 were segments that persistent disease favored.

On this clonotype: Its specificity is not known.

The time point: newly diagnosed GD, antithyroid drugs for less than 3 months. PBMCs were the source of the RNA used for TCR sequencing. The ends lost 6 bases at V and 1 base at J; junction bases unmatched: 23. CDR3 size: 20 residues. Both iRepertoire HTBI primers and Arm-PCR of CDR3 regions were used to build the TCR beta libraries. TCRdb redid the calling of the multiplex PCR reads with MiXCR, one entry per CDR3 protein. The repertoire holds roughly 510,000 distinct CDR3 sequences, with about 16% as singletons. This sample also appeared in a second study, on T cells in Graves' hyperthyroidism and ophthalmopathy. That report notes: Most thyroid clonotypes that were expanded above 0.001 also turned up in blood. Ophthalmopathy prediction by the model preceded onset by a median roughly 6 months.

The clonotype originates from a man between 18 and 35 years old with Graves disease. V usage is TRBV12-3 or TRBV12-4 and J usage is TRBJ1-1; 7 bases line up with TRBD1. The source material was peripheral blood mononuclear cells (PBMCs), sampled at new diagnosis, from a patient treated with antithyroid drugs. The chain's CDR3 is CASSRGDDRAWPPPNTEAFF. The CDR3, as DNA: TGTGCCAGCAGCCGAGGGGACGACAGGGCCTGGCCCCCCCCGAACACTGAAGCTTTCTTT.